These 13 T cell receptor beta chains came from one sample sequenced in a study of cytomegalovirus exposure and HLA in healthy donors. PCR was performed using 60 Vbeta and 13 Jbeta primers. Method: immunoSEQ multiplex PCR; TCRdb's copy keeps in-frame clones and lacks some. The data contain about 210,000 clones, roughly 77% of them singletons. Sequences were obtained from PBMCs. Every receptor here comes from a male donor in good health and CMV-seropositive.

The chain couples TRBV5-4 to TRBJ1-2; D gene ambiguous. Germline V gene sequence: CDR1 SGHNT, CDR2 YYREEE (reference sequence). V lost 4 bases to trimming and J lost 2 bases, with 9 bases between them. This CDR3 has 13 amino acids. CDR3 DNA: TGTGCCAGCAGCCCGGACTTGAACTATGGCTACACCTTC. It encodes CASSPDLNYGYTF.

The table lists this clone with a count of one. The rearrangement links TRBV28 to TRBJ1-2; weak D call: TRBD1 (5 bases). Germline-derived CDR1 and CDR2 are MDHEN and SYDVKM. Trimming stripped 1 base from V and 4 bases from J, with 7 bases between. The CDR3 is 13 residues long. This chain's CDR3 is CASSLLQVYGYTF. CDR3 nucleotide sequence: TGTGCCAGCAGTTTATTACAGGTCTATGGCTACACCTTC.

The rearrangement uses TRBV9 and TRBJ2-3, with 9 bases lining up with TRBD2. The V gene's germline CDR1 is SGDLS and CDR2 YYNGEE. The CDR3 has 15 amino acids. Trimming took 3 bases from V and 4 from J; bases not matched to a gene: 6. CDR3 amino acids: CASSGHSGRADTQYF. DNA of the CDR3: TGTGCCAGCAGCGGGCATAGCGGGAGAGCAGATACGCAGTATTTT.

The chain has TRBV6-6 and TRBJ1-2; D is perhaps TRBD1 (6 bases). Deletions cut 0 bases from V and 8 bases from J, with 13 bases between. Germline assignment: CDR1 MNHNY and CDR2 SVGAGI (reference sequence). The CDR3 is 14 residues long. Here the CDR3 DNA reads TGTGCCAGCAGTTACTCGACTGGGGGCCCCGGCTACACCTTC. Its protein product is CASSYSTGGPGYTF.

This chain links TRBV10-3 with TRBJ2-3; D gene uncertain. With 4 bases removed from V and 2 bases from J, the gap between germline ends came to 10 bases. CDR1 is ENHRY and CDR2 is SYGVKD in the germline V gene. The CDR3 loop spans 14 amino acids. CDR3 bases: TGTGCCATCAGTGGGAACGCGGACACAGATACGCAGTATTTT. Residues: CAISGNADTDTQYF.

The rearrangement links TRBV28 to TRBJ2-5; 9 bases are shared with TRBD1. The DNA end lines up better with TRBJ2-7; the J call may be wrong. The CDR3 covers 17 residues. Germline V gives CDR1 MDHEN, CDR2 SYDVKM. Here the CDR3 reads CASSHRPGQGSSYEQYF. CDR3 bases: TGTGCCAGCAGTCACAGGCCGGGACAGGGTTCTTCCTACGAGCAGTACTTC.

The gene calls are TRBV9 and TRBJ2-2; 8 nucleotides align to TRBD2. Germline CDR1 SGDLS, CDR2 YYNGEE. The CDR3 runs to 14 residues. V shed 8 bases, J shed 4 bases, and the junction held 7 bases outside the gene matches. This CDR3 is CASGRLASTGELFF. CDR3 DNA sequence: TGTGCCAGTGGGAGACTAGCGAGCACCGGGGAGCTGTTTTTT.

Only one count was recorded for this clone. V gene TRBV5-1 combines with J gene TRBJ1-2; the match to TRBD1 covers 12 bases. The CDR3 is 14 amino acids. The J segment lost 7 bases and the V segment lost 7 bases, leaving 8 bases of the junction unmatched. Germline values: CDR1 SGHRS, CDR2 YFSETQ. The CDR3 sequence: CASGPGQGAVGYTF. The CDR3, as DNA: TGCGCCAGCGGTCCGGGACAGGGGGCAGTTGGCTACACCTTC.

The J gene is TRBJ2-1, the V gene TRBV6-1, with 9 bases fitting TRBD2. Looked up from germline, CDR1 is MNHNS and CDR2 is SASEGT. CDR3 size: 15 residues. J was trimmed by 6 bases and V by 3 bases; bases with no gene match: 6. In DNA form, the CDR3 reads TGTGCCAGCAGTGAGTGGGCTAGCGGGGTCAATGAGCAGTTCTTC. This codes for CASSEWASGVNEQFF.

J is TRBJ2-1 and V is TRBV6-6, with D possibly matching TRBD2 (6 bases). The V and J ends lost 7 bases and 4 bases respectively, with 11 bases between them. This CDR3 has 13 amino acids. Germline V lookup: CDR1 MNHNY, CDR2 SVGAGI (reference sequence). CDR3 DNA sequence: TGTGCCAGCATGGGGGGATTGTACAATGAGCAGTTCTTC. Residues: CASMGGLYNEQFF.

J is TRBJ2-3 and V is TRBV28, with D maybe TRBD1 (7 bases). V shed 5 bases and J shed 0 bases, with 18 bases lying between them. The germline gives CDR1 MDHEN, CDR2 SYDVKM. CDR3 length: 17 amino acids. CDR3 loop: CASSEHRGTDSTDTQYF. The CDR3 DNA is TGTGCCAGCAGTGAGCATCGCGGGACAGATAGCACAGATACGCAGTATTTT.

The table lists this clone with a count of one. The chain joins TRBV7-9 to TRBJ1-3; no firm D call. Germline lookup yields CDR1 SEHNR and CDR2 FQNEAQ (reference sequence). The germline V and J ends were trimmed by 1 base and 0 bases, with 7 bases remaining between them. This CDR3 comprises 15 residues. CDR3 sequence (DNA): TGTGCCAGCAGCTTAGTGAAGAGCTCTGGAAACACCATATATTTT. Translating it yields CASSLVKSSGNTIYF. The full variable domain, in which reference TRBV7-9 and TRBJ1-3 provide the parts outside the CDR3, is DTGVSQNPRHKITKRGQNVTFRCDPISEHNRLYWYRQTLGQGPEFLTYFQNEAQLEKSRLLSDRFSAERPKGSFSTLEIQRTEQGDSAMYLCASSLVKSSGNTIYFGEGSWLTVV.

Concerning this clone itself: One end of the junction fails to match germline, which may point to a read error. The CDR3 DNA reads as TGTGCCAGCAGTTTAGGCCGGGGAGTTCGGAGCAATGAGCAGTTCTTC. Translated, it gives CASSLGRGVRSNEQFF. The rearrangement joins TRBV7-2 to TRBJ2-1; tentatively, D is TRBD2 (5 bases). The CDR3 is 16 residues long. Looked up from germline, CDR1 is SGHTA and CDR2 is FQGNSA.